The table lists the clone carrying this T cell receptor beta chain with a count of one. Its cognate antigen is unknown. This sample is drawn from a study of a mutant IDH1 vaccine in newly diagnosed glioma. Study-wide background: The sex distribution of treated patients was approximately 62% male and roughly 38% female, with a mean age of 40.4 years. Prior therapy was radiotherapy, temozolomide, or both; most received both. The study's findings and limits: Detectable vaccine-induced immune responses arose in around 95% of patients.

Time point described: baseline, week 1 (first vaccination visit). Treatment in this sample: pre-vaccination baseline after standard-of-care therapy. Using immunoSEQ multiplex PCR, the repertoire was profiled, and TCRdb retains in-frame clones only, with some absent. The data hold some 50,000 clones, with 86% observed a single time. The CDR3 is made up of 15 amino acids. Trimming at V came to 3 bases and at J to 1 base, leaving 5 bases not matched to a gene. CDR1 SGDLS and CDR2 YYNGEE come from the germline V gene. The chain employs TRBV9 and TRBJ2-7, with TRBD2 identical over 9 bases. This clonotype originated in a man in his forties with glioma. The input for sequencing was PBMCs, taken from a glioma patient treated with radiotherapy, temozolomide or both. The CDR3 DNA reads as TGTGCCAGCAGCGCGACTAGCGGTAGGTCCTACGAGCAGTACTTC. It specifies CASSATSGRSYEQYF. The full variable domain, with the rest looked up from reference TRBV9 and TRBJ2-7, is DSGVTQTPKHLITATGQRVTLRCSPRSGDLSVYWYQQSLDQGLQFLIQYYNGEERAKGNILERFSAQQFPDLHSELNLSSLELGDSALYFCASSATSGRSYEQYFGPGTRLTVT.